A single sample is the source of the 14 T cell receptor beta chains below, sequenced in a study of cytomegalovirus exposure and HLA in healthy donors. Use of 60 Vbeta and 13 Jbeta primers characterized the PCR. Data came from immunoSEQ multiplex PCR; TCRdb stores just in-frame clones and leaves some out. Counted here are about 78,000 clones, 55% to 75% occurring once; the ten biggest clones make up less than 7.5%. The sequenced sample was PBMCs. These TCRs come from a man aged 30 to 39 in good health and CMV-seropositive.

This clone was observed a handful of times. V gene TRBV4-2 combines with J gene TRBJ2-2; D remains unclear. V gave up 0 bases and J gave up 16 bases, with 9 bases separating them. CDR3 length: 11 amino acids. Germline V gene data show CDR1 as LGHNA and CDR2 as YNFKEQ. The CDR3 protein is CASSQEGVPFF. The CDR3 nucleotides are TGTGCCAGCAGCCAAGAAGGAGTCCCGTTTTTT.

Concerning this clone itself: Other DNA sequences in the same sample also yield this CDR3. The chain recombines TRBV28 with TRBJ2-7; TRBD1 might be the D (6 bases). The CDR3 is 15 residues long. Germline assignment: CDR1 MDHEN and CDR2 SYDVKM. V dropped 3 bases and J dropped 3 bases, with 15 bases sitting between them. In DNA, the CDR3 is TGTGCCAGCAGTTTTCTGGCAGGGGCCAGCTACGAGCAGTACTTC. It yields the protein CASSFLAGASYEQYF.

V is TRBV2 and J is TRBJ2-3, with 13 bases matching TRBD2. The CDR3 runs to 14 residues. J was trimmed by 6 bases and V by 7 bases; bases with no gene match: 4. Germline values: CDR1 SNHLY, CDR2 FYNNEI. The CDR3 DNA reads TGTGCCAGCAACTTACTAGCGGGAGGGGATACGCAGTATTTT. Translating gives CASNLLAGGDTQYF.

The V gene is TRBV7-9, the J gene TRBJ2-1, with 8 bases matching TRBD2. Unmatched junction bases numbered 7, after V lost 1 base and J lost 5 bases. The germline V gene encodes CDR1 SEHNR and CDR2 FQNEAQ (reference sequence). The CDR3 is made up of 16 amino acids. CDR3 nucleotide sequence: TGTGCCAGCAGCTTAGTAATGTCACTAGCGGACAATGAGCAGTTCTTC. Its translation: CASSLVMSLADNEQFF.

The chain combines TRBV7-9 with TRBJ2-1; no clear D. The germline V gene encodes CDR1 SEHNR and CDR2 FQNEAQ (reference sequence). This CDR3 region has 15 residues. V shed 5 bases and J shed 2 bases, with 13 bases lying between them. The CDR3 nucleotides are TGTGCCAGCAGCCCCTGGCGGTCTGCCTACAATGAGCAGTTCTTC. This translates into CASSPWRSAYNEQFF.

Only a few counts were recorded for this clone. V is TRBV5-1 and J is TRBJ2-1; 11 positions agree with TRBD1. CDR1 is SGHRS, CDR2 YFSETQ, per germline. This CDR3 comprises 16 residues. V lost 4 bases and J lost 3; bases outside the gene matches: 6. CDR3 amino acids: CASSGGTGGLYNEQFF. The DNA for the CDR3 is TGCGCCAGCAGCGGGGGGACAGGGGGACTCTACAATGAGCAGTTCTTC.

This chain links TRBV9 with TRBJ2-5; the match to TRBD2 covers 9 bases. The CDR3 sequence is 18 residues long. Losses at the gene ends were 0 bases for V and 1 base for J; bases not matched to a gene: 10. Germline V lookup: CDR1 SGDLS, CDR2 YYNGEE. Here the CDR3 DNA reads TGTGCCAGCAGCGTAGGTAGGGTCGCGGGGGGGCGCCAAGAGACCCAGTACTTC. Encoded protein: CASSVGRVAGGRQETQYF.

This clone showed up just a few times. V is TRBV27 and J is TRBJ2-5, with unresolved D. The CDR3 has 12 residues. V gave up 9 bases and J gave up 0 bases, with 8 bases separating them. Per the germline V gene, CDR1 is MNHEY and CDR2 is SMNVEV (reference sequence). CDR3 region: CASGEYQETQYF. The CDR3, as DNA: TGTGCCAGTGGAGAGTACCAAGAGACCCAGTACTTC.

V is TRBV5-1 and J is TRBJ2-7; D is possibly TRBD2 (6 bases). This CDR3 has 13 residues. Germline assignment: CDR1 SGHRS and CDR2 YFSETQ. V lost 5 bases, J lost 2 bases, and 11 bases lay in between. The CDR3 sequence is CASSGGITYEQYF. DNA for the CDR3: TGCGCCAGCAGTGGGGGGATAACCTACGAGCAGTACTTC.

This chain links TRBV7-9 with TRBJ2-1, with 9 bases identical to TRBD2. The length of the CDR3 is 15 residues. Germline V gives CDR1 SEHNR, CDR2 FQNEAQ (reference sequence). V shed 3 bases, J shed 5 bases, and the junction held 5 bases outside the gene matches. The CDR3 loop is CASSLGGRADNEQFF. For the CDR3, the DNA is TGTGCCAGCAGCTTGGGCGGGAGGGCCGACAATGAGCAGTTCTTC.

V usage is TRBV11-3 and J usage is TRBJ2-7; 8 positions agree with TRBD2. Losses at the gene ends were 3 bases for V and 6 bases for J; bases not matched to a gene: 4. The CDR3 runs 13 residues. Germline V gene sequence: CDR1 SGHNT, CDR2 YENEEA. CDR3 in DNA: TGTGCCAGCAGCTTTACGGGAGGGTTCGAGCAGTACTTC. It yields the protein CASSFTGGFEQYF. The full variable domain, rest sourced from reference TRBV11-3 and TRBJ2-7, is EAGVVQSPRYKIIEKKQPVAFWCNPISGHNTLYWYLQNLGQGPELLIRYENEEAVDDSQLPKDRFSAERLKGVDSTLKIQPAELGDSAVYLCASSFTGGFEQYFGPGTRLTVT.

This clone was counted only a few times. The V call is TRBV6-4, the J call TRBJ2-1; TRBD2 agrees at 11 bases. This CDR3 is built from 15 residues. After removal of 0 bases from V and 6 bases from J, the junction contained 1 base not matched to a gene. Germline lookup yields CDR1 MRHNA and CDR2 SNTAGT. The CDR3 DNA reads TGTGCCAGCAGTGACTCTAGCGGGGGGGCCAATGAGCAGTTCTTC. Its translation: CASSDSSGGANEQFF.

The V and J genes are TRBV5-1 and TRBJ2-7, with TRBD1 as a possible D gene (6 bases). Per the germline V gene, CDR1 is SGHRS and CDR2 is YFSETQ. CDR3 length equals 15 residues. Trimming left V 3 bases short and J 0 bases short, with 13 bases between. The CDR3 bases are TGCGCCAGCAGCTATGGGACGGACAGCTCCTACGAGCAGTACTTC. Residues: CASSYGTDSSYEQYF.

This rearrangement joins TRBV15 to TRBJ1-4; 7 nucleotides line up with TRBD1. CDR1 and CDR2 from the germline V gene are LNHNV and YYDKDF (reference sequence). With 1 base clipped from V and 4 bases from J, the junction kept 6 bases outside the gene matches. The CDR3 spans 16 residues. DNA for the CDR3: TGTGCCACCAGCAGAGTTTATCAGGGGGGTAATGAAAAACTGTTTTTT. It encodes CATSRVYQGGNEKLFF.